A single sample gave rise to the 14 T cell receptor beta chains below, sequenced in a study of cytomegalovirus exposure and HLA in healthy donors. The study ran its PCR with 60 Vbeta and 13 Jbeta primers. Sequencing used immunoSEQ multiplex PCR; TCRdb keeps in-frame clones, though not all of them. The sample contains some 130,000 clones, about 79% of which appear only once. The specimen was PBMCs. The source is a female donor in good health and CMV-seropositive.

CDR3 in amino acids: CASRGAGPGGYTF. The CDR3 DNA is TGTGCCAGCAGGGGGGCAGGACCTGGTGGCTACACCTTC. The rearrangement links TRBV2 to TRBJ1-2; weak D call: TRBD1 (6 bases). Germline V gives CDR1 SNHLY, CDR2 FYNNEI. Trimming stripped 6 bases from V and 7 bases from J, with 15 bases between. CDR3 length equals 13 residues.

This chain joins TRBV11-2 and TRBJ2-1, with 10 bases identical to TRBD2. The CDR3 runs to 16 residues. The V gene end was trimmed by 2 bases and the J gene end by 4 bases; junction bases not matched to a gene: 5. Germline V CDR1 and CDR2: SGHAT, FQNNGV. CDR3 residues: CASSLLETSGYNEQFF. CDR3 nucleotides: TGTGCCAGCAGCTTATTGGAGACTAGCGGGTACAATGAGCAGTTCTTC.

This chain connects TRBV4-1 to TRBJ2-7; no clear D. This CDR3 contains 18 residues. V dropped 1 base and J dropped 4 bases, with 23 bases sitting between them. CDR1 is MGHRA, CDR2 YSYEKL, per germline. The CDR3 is CASSQGSMYVQSQYEQYF. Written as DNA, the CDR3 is TGCGCCAGCAGCCAAGGAAGTATGTATGTACAGTCCCAATACGAGCAGTACTTC.

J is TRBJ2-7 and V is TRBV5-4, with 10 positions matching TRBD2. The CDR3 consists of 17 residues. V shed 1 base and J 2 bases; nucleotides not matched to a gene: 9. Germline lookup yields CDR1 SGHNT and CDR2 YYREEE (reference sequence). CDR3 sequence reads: CASSLMVLAGAPYEQYF. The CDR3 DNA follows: TGTGCCAGCAGCTTGATGGTTCTAGCGGGAGCACCCTACGAGCAGTACTTC.

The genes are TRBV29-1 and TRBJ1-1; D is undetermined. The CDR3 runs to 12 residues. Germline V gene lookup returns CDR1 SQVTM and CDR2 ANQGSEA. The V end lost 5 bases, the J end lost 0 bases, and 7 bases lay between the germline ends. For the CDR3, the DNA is TGCAGCGTTCGGGGTATGAACACTGAAGCTTTCTTT. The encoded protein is CSVRGMNTEAFF.

CDR3 DNA: TGTGCCAGCAGTCACGGCTACGAGCAGTACTTC. Protein product: CASSHGYEQYF. The chain uses TRBV27 and TRBJ2-7; no clear D. CDR3 length: 11 residues. CDR1 is MNHEY and CDR2 is SMNVEV in the germline V gene (reference sequence). Trimming left V 5 bases short and J 3 bases short, with 5 bases between.

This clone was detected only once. CDR3 sequence: CAISEPWTGLEQYF. CDR3 DNA: TGTGCCATCAGTGAGCCCTGGACAGGGTTGGAGCAGTACTTC. This chain connects TRBV10-3 to TRBJ2-7; 8 nucleotides match TRBD1. The CDR3 has 14 amino acids. The junction had 7 bases not matched to a gene; V was cut back by 2 bases and J by 7 bases. Germline CDR1 is ENHRY and CDR2 is SYGVKD.

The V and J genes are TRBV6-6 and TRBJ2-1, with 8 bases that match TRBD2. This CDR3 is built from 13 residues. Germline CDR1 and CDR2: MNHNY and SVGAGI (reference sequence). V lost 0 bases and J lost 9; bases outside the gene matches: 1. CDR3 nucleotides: TGTGCCAGCAGTTACTCGGGACTAGGTGAGCAGTTCTTC. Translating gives CASSYSGLGEQFF.

CDR3 coding DNA: TGTGCCAGCTTACCCGCCGGGGGGGGGAATGAAAAACTGTTTTTT. Translating it yields CASLPAGGGNEKLFF. The gene calls are TRBV9 and TRBJ1-4, with a possible D match to TRBD1 (5 bases). V dropped 7 bases and J dropped 5 bases, with 18 bases sitting between them. This CDR3 spans 15 amino acids. The V gene's germline CDR1 is SGDLS and CDR2 YYNGEE. Full variable domain (rest looked up from reference TRBV9 and TRBJ1-4): DSGVTQTPKHLITATGQRVTLRCSPRSGDLSVYWYQQSLDQGLQFLIQYYNGEERAKGNILERFSAQQFPDLHSELNLSSLELGDSALYFCASLPAGGGNEKLFFGSGTQLSVL.

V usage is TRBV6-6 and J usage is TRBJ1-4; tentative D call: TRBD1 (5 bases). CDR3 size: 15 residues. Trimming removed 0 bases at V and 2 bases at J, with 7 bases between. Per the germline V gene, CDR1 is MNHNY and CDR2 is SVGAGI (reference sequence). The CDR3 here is CASSYSEGTNEKLFF. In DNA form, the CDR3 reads TGTGCCAGCAGTTACTCGGAGGGGACTAATGAAAAACTGTTTTTT.

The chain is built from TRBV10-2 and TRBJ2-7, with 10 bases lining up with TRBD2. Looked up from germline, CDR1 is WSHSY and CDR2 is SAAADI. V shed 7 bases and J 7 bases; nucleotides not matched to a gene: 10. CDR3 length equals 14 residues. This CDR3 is CASTALAGVREQYF. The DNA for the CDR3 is TGCGCCAGCACCGCCCTAGCGGGAGTAAGAGAGCAGTACTTC.

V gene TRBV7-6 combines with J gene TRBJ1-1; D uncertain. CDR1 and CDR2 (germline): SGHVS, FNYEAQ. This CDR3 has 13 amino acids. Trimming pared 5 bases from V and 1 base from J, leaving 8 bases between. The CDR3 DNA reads TGTGCCAGCAGCCTTAACTCGAACACTGAAGCTTTCTTT. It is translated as CASSLNSNTEAFF.

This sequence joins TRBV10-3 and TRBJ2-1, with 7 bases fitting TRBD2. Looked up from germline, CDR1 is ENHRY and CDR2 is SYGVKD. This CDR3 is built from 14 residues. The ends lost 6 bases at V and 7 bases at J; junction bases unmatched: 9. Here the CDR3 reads CAISGRHTKNEQFF. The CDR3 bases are TGTGCCATCAGCGGGAGGCACACGAAGAATGAGCAGTTCTTC.

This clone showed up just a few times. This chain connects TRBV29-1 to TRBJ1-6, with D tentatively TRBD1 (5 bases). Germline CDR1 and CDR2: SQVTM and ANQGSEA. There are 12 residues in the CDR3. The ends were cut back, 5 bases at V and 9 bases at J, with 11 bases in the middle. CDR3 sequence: CSVRTGGSPLHF. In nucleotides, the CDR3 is TGCAGCGTTCGGACCGGGGGTTCACCCCTCCACTTT.